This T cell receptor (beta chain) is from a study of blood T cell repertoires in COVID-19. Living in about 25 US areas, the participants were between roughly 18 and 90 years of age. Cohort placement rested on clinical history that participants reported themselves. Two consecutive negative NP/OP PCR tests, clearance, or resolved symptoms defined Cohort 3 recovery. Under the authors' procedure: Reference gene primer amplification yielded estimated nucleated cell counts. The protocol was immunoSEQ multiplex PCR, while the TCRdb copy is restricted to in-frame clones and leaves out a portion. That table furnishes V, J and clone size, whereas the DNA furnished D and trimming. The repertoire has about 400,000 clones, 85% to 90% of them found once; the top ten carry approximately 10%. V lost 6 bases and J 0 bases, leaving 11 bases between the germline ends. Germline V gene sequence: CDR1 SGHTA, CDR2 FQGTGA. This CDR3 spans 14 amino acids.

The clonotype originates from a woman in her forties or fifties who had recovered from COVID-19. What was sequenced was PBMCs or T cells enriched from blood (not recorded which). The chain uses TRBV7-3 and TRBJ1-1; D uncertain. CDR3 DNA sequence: TGTGCCAGCAGGTACGGGTTCCTGAACACTGAAGCTTTCTTT. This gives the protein CASRYGFLNTEAFF.